The following is a T cell receptor (beta chain) sequence with its context. The PCR had 60 Vbeta and 13 Jbeta primers. Method: immunoSEQ multiplex PCR; TCRdb's copy keeps in-frame clones and lacks some. The sample lists about 130,000 clones; around 77% were seen once. The data are from a study of cytomegalovirus exposure and HLA in healthy donors. The donors were healthy bone marrow donors. The sequenced sample was PBMCs. The source of this sequence is a man younger than 40 in good health and CMV-seronegative.

CDR3 in amino acids: CASGLGSNTGELFF. The CDR3 DNA is TGTGCTAGTGGTTTGGGGAGTAACACCGGGGAGCTGTTTTTT. The chain is built from TRBV12-5 and TRBJ2-2; D remains ambiguous. CDR1 and CDR2 from the germline V gene are LGHNT and FRNRAP. The CDR3 sequence is 14 residues long. V lost 1 base to trimming and J lost 2 bases, with 5 bases between them.